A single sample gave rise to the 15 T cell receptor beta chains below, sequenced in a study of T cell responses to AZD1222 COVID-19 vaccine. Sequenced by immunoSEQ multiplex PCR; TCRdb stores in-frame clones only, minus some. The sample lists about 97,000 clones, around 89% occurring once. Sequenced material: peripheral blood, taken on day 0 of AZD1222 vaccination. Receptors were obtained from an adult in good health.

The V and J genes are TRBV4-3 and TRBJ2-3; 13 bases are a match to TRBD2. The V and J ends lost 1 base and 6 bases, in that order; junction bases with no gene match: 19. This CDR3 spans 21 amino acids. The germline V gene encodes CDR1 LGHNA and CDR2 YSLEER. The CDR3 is CASSQVGRTSGSGGLGDTQYF. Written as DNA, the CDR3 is TGCGCCAGCAGCCAAGTTGGGCGGACTAGCGGGAGCGGGGGCCTCGGGGATACGCAGTATTTT.

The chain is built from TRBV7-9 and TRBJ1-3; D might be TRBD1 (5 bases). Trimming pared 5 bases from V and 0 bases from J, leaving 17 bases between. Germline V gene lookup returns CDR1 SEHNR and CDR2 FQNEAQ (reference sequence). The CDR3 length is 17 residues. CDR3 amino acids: CASSQPRGVHSGNTIYF. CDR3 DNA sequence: TGTGCCAGCAGCCAACCAAGAGGGGTTCACTCTGGAAACACCATATATTTT. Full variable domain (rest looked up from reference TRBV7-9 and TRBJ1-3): DTGVSQNPRHKITKRGQNVTFRCDPISEHNRLYWYRQTLGQGPEFLTYFQNEAQLEKSRLLSDRFSAERPKGSFSTLEIQRTEQGDSAMYLCASSQPRGVHSGNTIYFGEGSWLTVV.

CDR3 sequence reads: CASGGQGPGANVLTF. The CDR3 coding sequence is TGTGCCAGCGGAGGACAGGGACCCGGGGCCAACGTCCTGACTTTC. The V gene is TRBV6-5, the J gene TRBJ2-6, with 8 bases that match TRBD1. This CDR3 region has 15 residues. V was pared by 8 bases and J by 4 bases, with 7 bases of the junction left unmatched. CDR1 is MNHEY, CDR2 SVGAGI, per germline.

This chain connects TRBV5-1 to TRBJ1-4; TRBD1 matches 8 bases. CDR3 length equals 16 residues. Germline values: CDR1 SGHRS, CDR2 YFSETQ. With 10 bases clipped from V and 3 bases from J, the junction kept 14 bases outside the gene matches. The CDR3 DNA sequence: TGCGCCCCCTCGGGGGCAGGGGGCATTGCTAATGAAAAACTGTTTTTT. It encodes CAPSGAGGIANEKLFF.

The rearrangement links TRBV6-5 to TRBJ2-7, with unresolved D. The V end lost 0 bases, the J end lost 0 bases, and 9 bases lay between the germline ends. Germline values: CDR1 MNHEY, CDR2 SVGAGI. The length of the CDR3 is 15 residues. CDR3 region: CASSYSSAYSYEQYF. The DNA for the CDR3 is TGTGCCAGCAGTTACTCCAGCGCTTACTCCTACGAGCAGTACTTC.

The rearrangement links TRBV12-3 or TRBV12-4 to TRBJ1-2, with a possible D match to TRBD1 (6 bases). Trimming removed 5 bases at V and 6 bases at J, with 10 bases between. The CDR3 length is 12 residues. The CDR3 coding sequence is TGTGCCAGCAGTATACGGACAGATGGCTACACCTTC. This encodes CASSIRTDGYTF.

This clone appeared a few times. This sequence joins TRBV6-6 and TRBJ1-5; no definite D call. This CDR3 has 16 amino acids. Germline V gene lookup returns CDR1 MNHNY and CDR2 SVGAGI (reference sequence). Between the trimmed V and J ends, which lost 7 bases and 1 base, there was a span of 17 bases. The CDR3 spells CASMGMGRGSNQPQHF. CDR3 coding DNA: TGTGCCAGCATGGGGATGGGGAGAGGGAGCAATCAGCCCCAGCATTTT.

The CDR3 sequence is CASSPGAGGEQYF. CDR3 nucleotide sequence: TGTGCCAGCTCACCTGGGGCAGGGGGTGAGCAGTACTTC. The chain links TRBV18 to TRBJ2-7; 7 bases are shared with TRBD1. The germline V gene has CDR1 KGHSH and CDR2 LQKENI. V lost 3 bases, J lost 7 bases, and 6 bases stayed unmatched. The CDR3 totals 13 residues. The variable domain in full, completed from reference TRBV18 and TRBJ2-7, reads NAGVMQNPRHLVRRRGQEARLRCSPMKGHSHVYWYRQLPEEGLKFMVYLQKENIIDESGMPKERFSAEFPKEGPSILRIQQVVRGDSAAYFCASSPGAGGEQYFGPGTRLTVT.

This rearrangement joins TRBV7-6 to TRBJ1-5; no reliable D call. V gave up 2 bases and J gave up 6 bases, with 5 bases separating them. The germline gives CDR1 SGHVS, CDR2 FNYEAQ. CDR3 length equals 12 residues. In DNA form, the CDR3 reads TGTGCCAGCAGCTTACATGGTCAGCCCCAGCATTTT. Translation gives CASSLHGQPQHF.

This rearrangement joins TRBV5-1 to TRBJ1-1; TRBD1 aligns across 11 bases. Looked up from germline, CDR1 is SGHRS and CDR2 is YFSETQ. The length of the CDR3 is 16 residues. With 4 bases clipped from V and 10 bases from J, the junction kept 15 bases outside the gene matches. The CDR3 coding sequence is TGCGCCAGCAGCCCGGAGGACAGGGGGCTTCGTGTGGGAGCTTTCTTT. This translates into CASSPEDRGLRVGAFF.

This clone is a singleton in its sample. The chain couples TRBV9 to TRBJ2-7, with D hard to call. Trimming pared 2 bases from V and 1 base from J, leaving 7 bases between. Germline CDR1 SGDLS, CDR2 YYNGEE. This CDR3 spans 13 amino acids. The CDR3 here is CASSVGTSYEQYF. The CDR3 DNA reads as TGTGCCAGCAGCGTGGGCACTTCCTACGAGCAGTACTTC.

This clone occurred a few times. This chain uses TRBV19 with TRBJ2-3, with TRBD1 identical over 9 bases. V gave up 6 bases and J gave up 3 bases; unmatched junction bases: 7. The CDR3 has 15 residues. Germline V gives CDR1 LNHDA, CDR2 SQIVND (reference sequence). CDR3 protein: CASRGQGLRTDTQYF. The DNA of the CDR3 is TGTGCCAGTAGGGGACAGGGTTTACGGACAGATACGCAGTATTTT. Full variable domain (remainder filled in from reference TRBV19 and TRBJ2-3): DGGITQSPKYLFRKEGQNVTLSCEQNLNHDAMYWYRQDPGQGLRLIYYSQIVNDFQKGDIAEGYSVSREKKESFPLTVTSAQKNPTAFYLCASRGQGLRTDTQYFGPGTRLTVL.

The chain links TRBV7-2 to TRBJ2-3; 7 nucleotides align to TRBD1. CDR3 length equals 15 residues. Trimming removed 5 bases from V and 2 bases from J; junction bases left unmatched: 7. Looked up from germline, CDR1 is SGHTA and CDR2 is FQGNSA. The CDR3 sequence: CASSPGTAFTDTQYF. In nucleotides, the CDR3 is TGTGCCAGCAGCCCCGGGACAGCCTTCACAGATACGCAGTATTTT.

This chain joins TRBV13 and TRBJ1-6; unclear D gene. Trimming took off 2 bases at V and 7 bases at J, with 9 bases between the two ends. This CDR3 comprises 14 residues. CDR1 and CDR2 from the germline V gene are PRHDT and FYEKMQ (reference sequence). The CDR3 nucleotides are TGTGCCAGCAGCTTATGGGCTCAGAATTCACCCCTCCACTTT. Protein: CASSLWAQNSPLHF.

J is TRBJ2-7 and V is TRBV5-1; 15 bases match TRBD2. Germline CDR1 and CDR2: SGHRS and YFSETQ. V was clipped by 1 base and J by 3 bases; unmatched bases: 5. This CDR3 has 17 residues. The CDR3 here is CASSLWGLAGGLYEQYF. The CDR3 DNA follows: TGCGCCAGCAGCTTGTGGGGACTAGCGGGGGGCCTCTACGAGCAGTACTTC.